This record looks at one T cell receptor beta chain sequence and its context. Its antigen is not known. The protocol was immunoSEQ multiplex PCR, while the TCRdb copy is restricted to in-frame clones and leaves out a portion. The repertoire has 90,000 or so clones, about 88% of them found once; the top ten carry 15% to 20%. This entry belongs to a study of identifying expanded T cells in peripheral blood. The study, taken as a whole, reports: Over two and four weeks, about 16 and 19 clones changed, versus around 1.3 between replicates.

CDR3 length: 14 residues. Germline CDR1 is SEHNR and CDR2 is FQNEAQ (reference sequence). With V trimmed by 8 bases and J by 7 bases, 10 bases remained unmatched. The sample consisted of blood. The chain carries TRBV7-9 and TRBJ2-7; 11 bases map to TRBD1. The TCR was taken from a person aged 18 to 75 in good health. This CDR3 reads CASGGTGGRWEQYF. The DNA for the CDR3 is TGTGCCAGCGGAGGGACAGGGGGTCGGTGGGAGCAGTACTTC.